This passage covers 24 T cell receptor beta chains from one sample sequenced in a study of control samples from healthy donors and cancer patients. This table comes from immunoSEQ multiplex PCR, and its TCRdb copy is limited to in-frame clones, with some not included. The sample holds 100,000 or so clones; just over 90% are singletons and the top ten take 0.92%. Sequencing used blood. All receptors derive from a woman aged 30 to 39 in good health.

This chain links TRBV2 with TRBJ1-4, with TRBD1 matching over 8 bases. The germline V gene encodes CDR1 SNHLY and CDR2 FYNNEI. The CDR3 contains 16 residues. With V trimmed by 5 bases and J by 10 bases, 15 bases remained unmatched. The DNA of the CDR3 is TGTGCCAGCAGTTACCAACCAGGGGGCGCATTAGGAAAACTGTTTTTT. Its translation is CASSYQPGGALGKLFF. Complete variable domain (other parts from reference TRBV2 and TRBJ1-4): EPEVTQTPSHQVTQMGQEVILRCVPISNHLYFYWYRQILGQKVEFLVSFYNNEISEKSEIFDDQFSVERPDGSNFTLKIRSTKLEDSAMYFCASSYQPGGALGKLFFGSGTQLSVL.

V usage is TRBV3-1 (or the pseudogene TRBV3-2) and J usage is TRBJ2-7, with D uncertain. CDR1 and CDR2 (germline): LGHDT, YNNKEL (reference sequence). Trimming shortened V by 0 bases and J by 5 bases, and 5 bases separated the two germline ends. The CDR3 is 12 residues long. CDR3 region: CASSQEGHEQYF. The CDR3 DNA reads TGTGCCAGCAGCCAAGAAGGACACGAGCAGTACTTC.

This clone occurred once. The identical CDR3 is also encoded by other nucleotide sequences in the sample. The chain has TRBV3-1 (or the pseudogene TRBV3-2) and TRBJ1-1; D gene unclear. Germline V lookup: CDR1 LGHDT, CDR2 YNNKEL (reference sequence). This CDR3 has 13 amino acids. V was trimmed by 2 bases and J by 0 bases, leaving 4 bases between them. CDR3 sequence reads: CASSQNLNTEAFF. CDR3 DNA sequence: TGTGCCAGCAGCCAAAACTTGAACACTGAAGCTTTCTTT.

The chain has TRBV30 and TRBJ1-4, with D possibly TRBD1 on 5 matching bases. CDR3 length: 15 amino acids. Germline V CDR1 and CDR2: GTSNPN, SVGIG (reference sequence). Trimming took off 3 bases at V and 5 bases at J, with 16 bases between the two ends. CDR3 in amino acids: CAWRPRDARNEKLFF. CDR3 in DNA: TGTGCCTGGAGGCCAAGGGACGCTCGGAATGAAAAACTGTTTTTT.

This sequence joins TRBV15 and TRBJ1-1, with TRBD1 identical over 10 bases. Trimming at V came to 1 base and at J to 1 base, leaving 0 bases not matched to a gene. The germline V gene encodes CDR1 LNHNV and CDR2 YYDKDF (reference sequence). This CDR3 comprises 15 residues. Written as DNA, the CDR3 is TGTGCCACCAGCAGAGGGACAGGGGGGAACACTGAAGCTTTCTTT. Translating it yields CATSRGTGGNTEAFF.

The rearrangement uses TRBV3-1 (or the pseudogene TRBV3-2) and TRBJ2-5, with D possibly being TRBD2 (6 bases). The germline V gene encodes CDR1 LGHDT and CDR2 YNNKEL (reference sequence). The CDR3 runs 15 residues. V was pared by 0 bases and J by 2 bases, with 10 bases between. This chain's CDR3 is CASSQDSGVQETQYF. DNA of the CDR3: TGTGCCAGCAGCCAAGATTCGGGAGTTCAAGAGACCCAGTACTTC.

As for this clone: The junction and the germline gene differ at one end; a read error may be behind it. V usage is TRBV7-9 and J usage is TRBJ1-1, with D unresolved. The CDR3 covers 13 residues. Germline values: CDR1 SEHNR, CDR2 FQNEAQ (reference sequence). The CDR3: CASSLRENAEAFF. The CDR3 DNA sequence: TGTGCCAGCAGCCTCCGGGAGAACGCTGAAGCTTTCTTT.

This chain connects TRBV6-1 to TRBJ1-4; possible D gene TRBD1, 6 bases. Trimming left V 4 bases short and J 5 bases short, with 8 bases between. This CDR3 is built from 13 residues. Germline values: CDR1 MNHNS, CDR2 SASEGT. The CDR3 loop reads CASSVRGNEKLFF. CDR3 coding DNA: TGTGCCAGCAGTGTTAGGGGGAATGAAAAACTGTTTTTT.

The V and J genes are TRBV30 and TRBJ2-7; TRBD1 might be the D (5 bases). Trimming took off 1 base at V and 11 bases at J, with 15 bases between the two ends. The V gene's germline CDR1 is GTSNPN and CDR2 SVGIG (reference sequence). CDR3 size: 12 residues. CDR3 bases: TGTGCCTGGAGTGCCCTAGACAGAAGGAAGTACTTC. Protein sequence: CAWSALDRRKYF. The full variable domain, with the rest looked up from reference TRBV30 and TRBJ2-7, is SQTIHQWPATLVQPVGSPLSLECTVEGTSNPNLYWYRQAAGRGLQLLFYSVGIGQISSEVPQNLSASRPQDRQFILSSKKLLLSDSGFYLCAWSALDRRKYFGPGTRLTVT.

This clone was observed a handful of times. The chain links TRBV25-1 to TRBJ1-6; D unclear. The CDR3 is 15 residues long. Germline loops: CDR1 MGHDK, CDR2 SYGVNS. Trimming stripped 2 bases from V and 7 bases from J, with 12 bases between. DNA for the CDR3: TGTGCCAGCAGTGAAAGTCTGGGAGACAATTCACCCCTCCACTTT. It encodes CASSESLGDNSPLHF.

The chain uses TRBV10-1 and TRBJ2-7; 7 positions match TRBD1. The length of the CDR3 is 15 residues. V lost 1 base and J lost 6; bases outside the gene matches: 9. Germline V gives CDR1 WNHNN, CDR2 SYGVQD (reference sequence). The CDR3 nucleotides read TGCGCCAGCAGTGAGTGGACCTCGACAGGGATCGAGCAGTACTTC. Residues: CASSEWTSTGIEQYF.

CDR3 loop: CASSEVASGPYEQYF. For the CDR3, the DNA is TGTGCCAGCAGTGAAGTCGCTAGCGGACCCTACGAGCAGTACTTC. This chain joins TRBV6-1 and TRBJ2-7; TRBD2 aligns across 7 bases. The CDR3 extends over 15 amino acids. Losses at the gene ends were 1 base for V and 2 bases for J; bases not matched to a gene: 5. Germline V gene sequence: CDR1 MNHNS, CDR2 SASEGT.

This chain uses TRBV5-1 with TRBJ2-2; D remains unclear. V lost 4 bases to trimming and J lost 4 bases, with 14 bases between them. This CDR3 is 15 amino acids long. Germline V gene sequence: CDR1 SGHRS, CDR2 YFSETQ. The CDR3: CASSTRTSLTGELFF. The CDR3 DNA is TGCGCCAGCAGCACCCGGACCTCTCTCACCGGGGAGCTGTTTTTT.

J is TRBJ2-3 and V is TRBV11-3; D may be TRBD1 (6 bases). The CDR3 length is 15 residues. CDR1 and CDR2 (germline): SGHNT, YENEEA. The V and J ends lost 0 bases and 4 bases respectively, with 11 bases between them. DNA for the CDR3: TGTGCCAGCAGCTTAGATTCACAGGGATCAGATACGCAGTATTTT. Its translation is CASSLDSQGSDTQYF.

The rearrangement joins TRBV18 to TRBJ1-4; D might be TRBD1 (5 bases). The V end was cut by 1 base, the J end by 8 bases, with 14 bases between. The CDR3 has 15 residues. CDR1 and CDR2 from the germline V gene are KGHSH and LQKENI. CDR3 sequence (DNA): TGTGCCAGCTCACCACGGGAAGGGGTATACGAAAAACTGTTTTTT. It yields the protein CASSPREGVYEKLFF.

V usage is TRBV10-3 and J usage is TRBJ1-2; D is ambiguous. V dropped 7 bases and J dropped 1 base, with 13 bases sitting between them. The CDR3 runs to 14 residues. Germline assignment: CDR1 ENHRY and CDR2 SYGVKD. In nucleotides, the CDR3 is TGTGCCATCAAAGGGCAGCTGATTAACTATGGCTACACCTTC. It encodes CAIKGQLINYGYTF.

V gene TRBV13 combines with J gene TRBJ1-5; 8 positions agree with TRBD1. The CDR3 sequence is 14 residues long. Germline trimming cut 4 bases from V and 6 bases from J; bases unmatched to any gene: 5. Germline V gene lookup returns CDR1 PRHDT and CDR2 FYEKMQ (reference sequence). Written as DNA, the CDR3 is TGTGCCAGCAGCTCCAGGGGGCTTGCTCAGCCCCAGCATTTT. Its translation is CASSSRGLAQPQHF.

About this clone: The same CDR3 is also encoded by other DNA sequences in this sample. The rearrangement joins TRBV3-1 (or the pseudogene TRBV3-2) to TRBJ1-6, with 7 positions matching TRBD1. The CDR3 is 14 amino acids. The ends lost 4 bases at V and 7 bases at J; junction bases unmatched: 4. Germline-derived CDR1 and CDR2 are LGHDT and YNNKEL (reference sequence). The DNA for the CDR3 is TGTGCCAGCAGCCCCGGGACAGTCAATTCACCCCTCCACTTT. This sequence encodes CASSPGTVNSPLHF.

The V call is TRBV4-1, the J call TRBJ1-1; tentative D call: TRBD1 (5 bases). The ends were cut back, 4 bases at V and 0 bases at J, with 18 bases in the middle. The CDR3 extends over 17 amino acids. Germline loops: CDR1 MGHRA, CDR2 YSYEKL. This CDR3 reads CASSPTPHGGVNTEAFF. The CDR3 bases are TGCGCCAGCAGCCCAACCCCCCACGGGGGGGTGAACACTGAAGCTTTCTTT.

Of note for this clone: The identical CDR3 is also encoded by other nucleotide sequences in the sample. This chain connects TRBV5-1 to TRBJ1-5; D possibly corresponds to TRBD1 (5 bases). Deletions cut 0 bases from V and 6 bases from J, with 10 bases between. The germline gives CDR1 SGHRS, CDR2 YFSETQ. The CDR3 is made up of 14 amino acids. The chain's CDR3 is CASSLAGGTQPQHF. DNA of the CDR3: TGCGCCAGCAGCTTGGCCGGAGGGACTCAGCCCCAGCATTTT.

This clone has just a few counts. The genes are TRBV6-1 and TRBJ1-1, with 7 bases that match TRBD1. The germline V gene encodes CDR1 MNHNS and CDR2 SASEGT. After removal of 1 base from V and 2 bases from J, the junction contained 7 bases not matched to a gene. The CDR3 extends over 16 amino acids. The CDR3: CASSEGWGQSNTEAFF. CDR3 DNA: TGTGCCAGCAGTGAAGGATGGGGACAGTCTAACACTGAAGCTTTCTTT.

The J gene is TRBJ1-2, the V gene TRBV5-8, with 10 bases matching TRBD1. V lost 5 bases, J lost 4 bases, and 8 bases stayed unmatched. Germline V gene sequence: CDR1 SGHTS, CDR2 YDEGEE. The CDR3 runs to 15 residues. In DNA, the CDR3 is TGTGCCAGCAGACCGCCGGGACAGGGGCTCTATGGCTACACCTTC. It specifies CASRPPGQGLYGYTF.

This rearrangement joins TRBV18 to TRBJ1-1; D might be TRBD1 (6 bases). The CDR3 length is 15 residues. Germline loops: CDR1 KGHSH, CDR2 LQKENI. The V gene lost 3 bases and the J gene lost 2 bases, with 13 bases spanning the gap. CDR3 sequence (DNA): TGTGCCAGCTCACCGGTACAGGGCGGAAACACTGAAGCTTTCTTT. Translated, it gives CASSPVQGGNTEAFF.

V is TRBV7-2 and J is TRBJ2-5; D ambiguous. The CDR3 has 13 residues. CDR1 and CDR2 from the germline V gene are SGHTA and FQGNSA. Trimming took off 3 bases at V and 5 bases at J, with 10 bases between the two ends. The CDR3 nucleotides are TGTGCCAGCAGCTTCGGGCCCCGGGAGACCCAGTACTTC. It specifies CASSFGPRETQYF.